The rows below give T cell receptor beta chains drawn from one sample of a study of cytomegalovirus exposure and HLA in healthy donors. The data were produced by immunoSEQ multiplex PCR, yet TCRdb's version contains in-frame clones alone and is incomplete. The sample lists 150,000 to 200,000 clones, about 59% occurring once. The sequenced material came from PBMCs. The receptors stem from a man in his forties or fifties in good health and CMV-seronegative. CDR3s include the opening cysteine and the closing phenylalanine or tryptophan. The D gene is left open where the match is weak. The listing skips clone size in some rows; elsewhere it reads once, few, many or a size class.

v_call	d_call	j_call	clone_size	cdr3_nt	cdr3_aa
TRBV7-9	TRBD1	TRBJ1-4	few	TGTTCCAGCAGCCCCCGACAGGGGGCGATTATCGAAAAACTGTTTTTT	CSSSPRQGAIIEKLFF
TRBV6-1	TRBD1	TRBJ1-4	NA	TGTGCCAGCAGTGCGGACAGGCGAACTAATGAAAAACTGTTTTTT	CASSADRRTNEKLFF
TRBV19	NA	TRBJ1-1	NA	TGTGCCAGTAGTTTCGGCCAGGGGATCACTGAAGCTTTCTTT	CASSFGQGITEAFF
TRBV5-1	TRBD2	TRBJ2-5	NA	TGCGCCAGCAGCTATCGGACTAGCGGAGCTAGCGCCCAAGAGACCCAGTACTTC	CASSYRTSGASAQETQYF
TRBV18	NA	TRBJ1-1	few	TGTGCCAGCTCCCGAGGGAACACTGAAGCTTTCTTT	CASSRGNTEAFF
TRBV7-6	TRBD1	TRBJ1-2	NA	TGTGCCAGCAGCTTAACACCTCGGACAGGGGGGCACGGCTACACCTTC	CASSLTPRTGGHGYTF
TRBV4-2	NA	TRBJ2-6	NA	TGTGCCAGCAGCCAAGGACACTTTGGCTCTGGGGCCAACGTCCTGACTTTC	CASSQGHFGSGANVLTF
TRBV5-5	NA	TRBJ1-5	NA	TGTGCCAGCAGCTTTGTCCTTAGCAATCAGCCCCAGCATTTT	CASSFVLSNQPQHF
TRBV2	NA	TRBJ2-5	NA	TGTGCCAGCAGGAGGTCATCCGGGACTGAACAAGAGACCCAGTACTTC	CASRRSSGTEQETQYF
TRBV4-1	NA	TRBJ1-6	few	TGCGCCAGCAGCCAAGGAGGGGGAGATTCACCCCTCCACTTT	CASSQGGGDSPLHF
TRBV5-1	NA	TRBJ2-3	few	TGCGCCAGCAGCTTGACAGTTTCATCTAGCACAGATACGCAGTATTTT	CASSLTVSSSTDTQYF
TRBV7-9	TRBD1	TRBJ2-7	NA	TGTGCCAGCAGCGGGGCACCGGGACAGGGCCTGAACGAGCAGTACTTC	CASSGAPGQGLNEQYF
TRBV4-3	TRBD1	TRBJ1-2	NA	TGCGCCAGCAGCCAAGACCGGGACAGTTCGAATGGCTACACCTTC	CASSQDRDSSNGYTF
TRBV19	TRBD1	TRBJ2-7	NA	TGTGCCAGTAGTATCCGTTTCTACAATCCGGGACAGACCTACGAGCAGTACTTC	CASSIRFYNPGQTYEQYF
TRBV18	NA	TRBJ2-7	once	TGTGCCAGCTCACCTGGACAGAACGAGCAGTACTTC	CASSPGQNEQYF
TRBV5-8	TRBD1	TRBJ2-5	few	TGTGCCAGCAGCGCAACAGGGGTATCCACGGAGACCCAGTACTTC	CASSATGVSTETQYF
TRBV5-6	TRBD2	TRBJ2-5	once	TGTGCCAGCAGCTTAGTGGGGCTAGCGGGCCAAGAGACCCAGCACTTC	CASSLVGLAGQETQHF
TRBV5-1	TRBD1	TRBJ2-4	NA	TGCGCCAGCAGCTCGACAGGGGGCAGAAACATTCAGTACTTC	CASSSTGGRNIQYF
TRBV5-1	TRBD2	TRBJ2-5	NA	TGCGCCAGCTCCTTGGGGACTAGCTCGGAGACCCAGTACTTC	CASSLGTSSETQYF
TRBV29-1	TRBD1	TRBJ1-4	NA	TGCAGCGCAGACCAGGGGGATGCGAATGAAAAACTGTTTTTT	CSADQGDANEKLFF
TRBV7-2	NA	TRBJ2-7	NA	TGTGCCAGCAGCTTATCGGGCGGGGGCCTAATTTCCTACGAGCAGTACTTC	CASSLSGGGLISYEQYF
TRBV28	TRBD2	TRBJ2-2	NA	TGTGCCAGCAGACCCGGGAGGGCCCTAAACACCGGGGAGCTGTTTTTT	CASRPGRALNTGELFF
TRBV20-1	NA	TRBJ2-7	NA	TGCAGTGCCACCCCGGGATACGAGCAGTACTTC	CSATPGYEQYF
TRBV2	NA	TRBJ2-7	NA	TGTGCCAGCAGGGGAGACAACTCCTACGAGCAGTACTTC	CASRGDNSYEQYF
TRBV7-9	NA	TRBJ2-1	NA	TGTGCCAGCAGCTCAAACGCAGGGGGGACGTACAATGAGCAGTTCTTC	CASSSNAGGTYNEQFF
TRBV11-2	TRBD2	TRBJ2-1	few	TGTGCCAGCAGCTTCGCGGGAGCGTACAATGAGCAGTTCTTC	CASSFAGAYNEQFF
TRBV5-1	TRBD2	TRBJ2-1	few	TGCGCCAGCAGCTCGAAGGCGGGGGTGGGCTACAATGAGCAGTTCTTC	CASSSKAGVGYNEQFF
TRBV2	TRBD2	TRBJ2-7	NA	TGTGCCAGCAGTGCCGGACCCGGGACTAGCGGTTACGAGCAGTACTTC	CASSAGPGTSGYEQYF
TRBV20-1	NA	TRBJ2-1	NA	TGCAGTGCTCCAGGGTGGGATGAGCAGTTCTTC	CSAPGWDEQFF
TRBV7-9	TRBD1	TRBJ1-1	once	TGTTCCAGCAGCTTAGGGGGACAGGGTTACACTGAAGCTTTCTTT	CSSSLGGQGYTEAFF
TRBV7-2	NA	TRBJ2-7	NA	TGTGCCAGCAGTTGGTTGGTGGGGCCTTACGAGCAGTACTTC	CASSWLVGPYEQYF
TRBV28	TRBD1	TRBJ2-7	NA	TGTGCCAGTATGGGACAGAGCTACGAGCAGTACTTC	CASMGQSYEQYF
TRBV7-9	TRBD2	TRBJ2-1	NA	TGTTCCAGCAGCTTCAACTTGGGGGGGAAAAATGAGCAGTTCTTC	CSSSFNLGGKNEQFF
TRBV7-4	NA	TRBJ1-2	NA	TGTGCCAGCAGCTTTCAGGAGGGTCGATACTATGGCTACACCTTC	CASSFQEGRYYGYTF
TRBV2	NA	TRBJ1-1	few	TGTGCCAGCACGAGTATGAACACTGAAGCTTTCTTT	CASTSMNTEAFF
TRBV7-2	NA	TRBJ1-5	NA	TGTGCCAGCAGCTTACGCGCTTCGGGGTGGCAGCCCCAGCATTTT	CASSLRASGWQPQHF
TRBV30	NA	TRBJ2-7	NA	TGTGCCTGGAGTGTACTTGGACAGACCTACGAGCAGTACTTC	CAWSVLGQTYEQYF
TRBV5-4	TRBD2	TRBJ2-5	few	TGTGCCAGCAGCCGGACTAGGGACCCCCAAGAGACCCAGTACTTC	CASSRTRDPQETQYF
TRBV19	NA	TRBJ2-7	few	TGTGCCAGTAGTTCCCGGACTAACTCCTACGAGCAGTACTTC	CASSSRTNSYEQYF
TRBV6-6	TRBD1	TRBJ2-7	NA	TGTGCCAGCAGAAACTGGCGACAGGGGATAGCCTACGAGCAGTACTTC	CASRNWRQGIAYEQYF
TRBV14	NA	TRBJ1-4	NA	TGTGCCAGCAGCCCGACAGGAAATAATGAAAAACTGTTTTTT	CASSPTGNNEKLFF